The 16 T cell receptor beta chains reported below all come from one sample, sequenced in a study of identifying expanded T cells in peripheral blood. Sequencing was performed with immunoSEQ multiplex PCR; in TCRdb, only in-frame clones are kept and a portion is missing. The sample holds around 120,000 clones, around nine tenths seen once. The specimen sequenced was blood. These receptors all stem from a person aged 18-70 years in good health.

The gene calls are TRBV5-6 and TRBJ1-6; a possible D gene is TRBD1 (6 bases). The length of the CDR3 is 12 residues. V was shortened by 3 bases and J by 9 bases, with 7 bases between the two germline ends. The germline V gene encodes CDR1 SGHDT and CDR2 YYEEEE. This CDR3 reads CASSWGLSPLHF. In nucleotides, the CDR3 is TGTGCCAGCAGCTGGGGGCTTTCACCCCTCCACTTT.

This rearrangement joins TRBV28 to TRBJ1-2; no reliable D call. The V gene's germline CDR1 is MDHEN and CDR2 SYDVKM. Between the trimmed V and J ends, which lost 9 bases and 1 base, there was a span of 12 bases. The CDR3 extends over 13 amino acids. This chain's CDR3 is CASGEGGNYGYTF. Here the CDR3 DNA reads TGTGCCAGTGGGGAGGGAGGTAACTATGGCTACACCTTC.

The CDR3 spells CATSRPTVIVGGVGETQYF. Here the CDR3 DNA reads TGTGCCACCAGCAGACCCACCGTAATAGTTGGGGGCGTGGGAGAGACCCAGTACTTC. The V call is TRBV15, the J call TRBJ2-5, with TRBD1 as a possible D gene (6 bases). Per the germline V gene, CDR1 is LNHNV and CDR2 is YYDKDF (reference sequence). The V and J ends lost 2 bases and 4 bases respectively, with 26 bases between them. The CDR3 consists of 19 residues.

This clone was detected once. This chain links TRBV5-4 with TRBJ2-6; D unresolved. Germline V gene lookup returns CDR1 SGHNT and CDR2 YYREEE (reference sequence). This CDR3 spans 15 amino acids. V lost 3 bases and J 0 bases, leaving 7 bases between the germline ends. This chain's CDR3 is CASSSHGSGANVLTF. The CDR3 nucleotides are TGTGCCAGCAGCTCCCATGGCTCTGGGGCCAACGTCCTGACTTTC.

The chain couples TRBV9 to TRBJ2-3; 11 nucleotides line up with TRBD2. This CDR3 contains 20 residues. V lost 4 bases, J lost 1 base, and 17 bases stayed unmatched. Germline CDR1 SGDLS, CDR2 YYNGEE. CDR3 sequence: CASSHSYSPRLAGRTDTQYF. In DNA form, the CDR3 reads TGTGCCAGCAGCCATTCGTACTCGCCCCGACTAGCGGGGCGCACAGATACGCAGTATTTT.

This chain joins TRBV29-1 and TRBJ1-6; D gene unclear. Trimming removed 5 bases at V and 4 bases at J, with 9 bases between. This CDR3 comprises 13 residues. In germline, CDR1 is SQVTM, CDR2 ANQGSEA. CDR3 amino acids: CSVMDSYNSPLHF. CDR3 nucleotide sequence: TGCAGCGTTATGGACTCTTATAATTCACCCCTCCACTTT.

The J gene is TRBJ1-4, the V gene TRBV7-6; D uncertain. The CDR3 has 16 amino acids. With 5 bases removed from V and 7 bases from J, the gap between germline ends came to 20 bases. Looked up from germline, CDR1 is SGHVS and CDR2 is FNYEAQ. This CDR3 reads CASSLLSGNPSEKLFF. For the CDR3, the DNA is TGTGCCAGCAGCCTACTTTCCGGCAACCCTAGTGAAAAACTGTTTTTT. Using reference TRBV7-6 and TRBJ1-4 for the parts outside the CDR3, the full variable domain is GAGVSQSPRYKVTKRGQDVALRCDPISGHVSLYWYRQALGQGPEFLTYFNYEAQQDKSGLPNDRFSAERPEGSISTLTIQRTEQRDSAMYRCASSLLSGNPSEKLFFGSGTQLSVL.

This clone was seen only once. The DNA for the CDR3 is TGCGCCAGCAGCTCGGACGGATATAGCAATCAGCCCCAGCATTTT. Translation gives CASSSDGYSNQPQHF. The rearrangement links TRBV5-1 to TRBJ1-5; D is undetermined. Per the germline V gene, CDR1 is SGHRS and CDR2 is YFSETQ. This CDR3 spans 15 amino acids. With 3 bases removed from V and 0 bases from J, the gap between germline ends came to 10 bases.

The chain carries TRBV9 and TRBJ1-1; 7 bases line up with TRBD1. In germline, CDR1 is SGDLS, CDR2 YYNGEE. The CDR3 contains 15 residues. Unmatched junction bases numbered 6, after V lost 4 bases and J lost 0 bases. CDR3 bases: TGTGCCAGCAGCCCCCGGACAGGCGTGAACACTGAAGCTTTCTTT. Translated: CASSPRTGVNTEAFF.

As regards this clone: Because the CDR3 is missing its conserved closing phenylalanine or tryptophan, this is likely a read error. It is unclear where the CDR3 begins or ends on the DNA, so no DNA is shown, and the CDR3 is as TCRdb lists it. The V and J genes are TRBV7-9 and TRBJ2-7; the table's D gene call, TRBD1, was not cross checked with the DNA. The CDR3 contains 9 residues when both ends are counted. CDR1 SEHNR and CDR2 FQNEAQ come from the germline V gene (reference sequence). The CDR3 here is CASSLWPQG.

The V gene is TRBV4-2, the J gene TRBJ2-7; tentatively, D is TRBD2 (6 bases). Trimming cost V 0 bases and J 0 bases, with 12 bases left between them. The CDR3 totals 16 residues. The germline V gene encodes CDR1 LGHNA and CDR2 YNFKEQ. CDR3 DNA: TGTGCCAGCAGCCAAGATCCGGGGAGGACCTCCTACGAGCAGTACTTC. Amino acids: CASSQDPGRTSYEQYF.

This sequence joins TRBV2 and TRBJ2-5; D possibly uses TRBD1 or TRBD2 (5 bases each). There are 11 residues in the CDR3. Germline V gives CDR1 SNHLY, CDR2 FYNNEI. Trimming stripped 8 bases from V and 5 bases from J, with 9 bases between. This CDR3 reads CASGGEETQYF. CDR3 coding DNA: TGTGCCAGCGGGGGTGAGGAGACCCAGTACTTC.

V and J are TRBV28 and TRBJ1-5, with a weak D call TRBD1 (6 bases). From germline, CDR1 is MDHEN and CDR2 SYDVKM. The CDR3 has 13 amino acids. V lost 5 bases and J lost 6, with 11 bases in between. This CDR3 reads CASSAGTTQPQHF. CDR3 DNA: TGTGCCAGCAGTGCCGGGACAACTCAGCCCCAGCATTTT.

The chain recombines TRBV11-3 with TRBJ2-5; D is unclear. CDR3 size: 16 residues. Germline CDR1 is SGHNT and CDR2 is YENEEA. Trimming took off 1 base at V and 2 bases at J, with 14 bases between the two ends. The CDR3 region has the DNA TGTGCCAGCAGCTTAGGGGAAGGGCTGGGGCAAGAGACCCAGTACTTC. Translation: CASSLGEGLGQETQYF.

The table lists this clone with a count of one. The chain carries TRBV7-2 and TRBJ2-5, with a possible D match to TRBD2 (6 bases). Per germline, CDR1 SGHTA and CDR2 FQGNSA. This CDR3 region has 13 residues. V lost 7 bases to trimming and J lost 5 bases, with 14 bases between them. CDR3 sequence reads: CASNPGVEETQYF. The CDR3 DNA reads TGTGCCAGCAATCCGGGAGTGGAGGAGACCCAGTACTTC.

This sequence joins TRBV6-5 and TRBJ1-1; the D gene is possibly TRBD1 (5 bases). Trimming removed 0 bases from V and 0 bases from J, with 8 bases in between. The CDR3 contains 15 residues. Germline V CDR1 and CDR2: MNHEY, SVGAGI. CDR3 nucleotides: TGTGCCAGCAGTTACTCGACAGTCATGAACACTGAAGCTTTCTTT. Translated, it gives CASSYSTVMNTEAFF.